This T cell receptor beta chain was captured by sequencing in a study of T cell responses to AZD1222 COVID-19 vaccine. Study-level results: Repertoires were collected only later (after the peak T cell response had occurred). The sample set comprised mostly white British donors with more females, and clonal diversity was possibly underestimated.

The CDR3 runs 14 residues. Germline assignment: CDR1 MGHRA and CDR2 YSYEKL. The V end lost 3 bases, the J end lost 8 bases, and 14 bases lay between the germline ends. This table comes from immunoSEQ multiplex PCR, and its TCRdb copy is limited to in-frame clones, with some not included. The repertoire holds around 99,000 clones, approximately 93% seen once, with 6.5% to 10% in the top ten. As regards this clone: What it recognizes is unknown.

The sequence came from an adult who received the AZD1222 COVID-19 vaccine. The sequences come from peripheral blood, collected 28 days after the second AZD1222 dose. The V gene is TRBV4-1, the J gene TRBJ2-1; D is unresolved. This chain's CDR3 is CASSHRVGMDEQFF. CDR3 DNA sequence: TGCGCCAGCAGCCATAGGGTGGGGATGGATGAGCAGTTCTTC.